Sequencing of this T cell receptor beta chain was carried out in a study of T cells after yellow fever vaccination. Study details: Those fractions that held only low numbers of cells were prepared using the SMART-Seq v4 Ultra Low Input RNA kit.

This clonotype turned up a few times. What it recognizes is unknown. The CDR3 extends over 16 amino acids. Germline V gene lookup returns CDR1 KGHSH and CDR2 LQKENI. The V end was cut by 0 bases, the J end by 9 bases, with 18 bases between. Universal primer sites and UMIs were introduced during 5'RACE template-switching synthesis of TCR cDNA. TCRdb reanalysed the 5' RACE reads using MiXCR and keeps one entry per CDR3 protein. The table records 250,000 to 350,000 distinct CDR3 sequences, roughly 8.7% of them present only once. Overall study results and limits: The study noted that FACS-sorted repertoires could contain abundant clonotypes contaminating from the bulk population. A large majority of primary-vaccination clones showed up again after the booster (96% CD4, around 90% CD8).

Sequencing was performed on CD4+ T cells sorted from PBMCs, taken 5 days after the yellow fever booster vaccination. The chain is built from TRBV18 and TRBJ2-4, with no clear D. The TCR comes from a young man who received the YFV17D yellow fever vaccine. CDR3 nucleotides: TGTGCCAGCTCACCACCGGGGTCAGCCACGAGGAGCATTCAGTACTTC. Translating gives CASSPPGSATRSIQYF.